The sequence of this T cell receptor beta chain was determined in a study of blood T cell repertoires in COVID-19. Overall study context: The study drew acute and convalescent COVID-19 samples from the United States, Italy and Spain. Sources were T cells, B-cell-depleted T cells, or PBMCs; the material itself was cDNA or gDNA.

Authors' data handling: Amplification from reference gene primers served as the basis for estimated nucleated cell counts. Using immunoSEQ multiplex PCR, the repertoire was profiled, and TCRdb retains in-frame clones only, with some absent. V, J and clone size are taken as reported in that table, and D and trimming were inferred from the DNA itself. The sample yields 200,000 to 250,000 clones, 87% seen once. In germline, CDR1 is SGHRS, CDR2 YFSETQ. V shed 4 bases and J shed 0 bases, with 14 bases lying between them. The CDR3 consists of 15 residues. Sequenced: peripheral blood. The gene calls are TRBV5-1 and TRBJ2-7, with a tentative D call TRBD2 (6 bases). This clonotype originated in a woman aged 18-29 years who had recovered from COVID-19. CDR3 DNA: TGCGCCAGCAGCCCAGCAGCGGGTTACTCCTACGAGCAGTACTTC. Protein product: CASSPAAGYSYEQYF.